The rows below give T cell receptor beta chains drawn from one sample of a study of human T cells and chemical hapten exposure. One entry per CDR3 protein, called by TCRdb with MiXCR from the RACE reads. The profile shows approximately 100,000 distinct CDR3 sequences, 9.2% of them singletons. Here the sequenced sample was whole blood, taken in connection with sensitization to the hapten diphenylcyclopropenone (DPC). The receptors derive from a woman aged 35 to 49 with alopecia areata. Some clones in this sample may be carry-over from other donors' samples. The CDR3 runs from the conserved cysteine through the conserved F or W. D genes are given only for firm matches. Where a row states a size, it is once, few, many or the class of an expanded clone; other rows omit it.

>NA|few|TRBV4-1|TRBJ2-3
CASSLLPGVPSTDTQYF
TGCGCCAGCAGCCTCCTACCGGGCGTCCCAAGCACAGATACGCAGTATTTT
>NA|NA|TRBV5-4|TRBJ2-2
CASSLAGVTGELFF
TGTGCCAGCAGCTTGGCGGGGGTCACCGGGGAGCTGTTTTTT
>TRBD1|many|TRBV12-3/TRBV12-4|TRBJ2-2
CASITSTGGILGGELFF
TGTGCCAGCATCACTTCGACAGGGGGCATTTTGGGCGGGGAGCTGTTTTTT
>NA|many|TRBV18|TRBJ2-1
CASSPDREGFDEQFF
TGTGCCAGCTCACCGGACAGGGAGGGATTCGATGAGCAGTTCTTC
>TRBD2|many|TRBV20-1|TRBJ2-1
CSAPTSGGFYNEQFF
TGCAGTGCTCCGACTAGCGGGGGGTTTTACAATGAGCAGTTCTTC
>TRBD1|NA|TRBV18|TRBJ1-1
CASSPSTGGTEAFF
TGTGCCAGCTCACCGTCAACAGGGGGCACTGAAGCTTTCTTT
>TRBD2|NA|TRBV5-6|TRBJ2-5
CASNRLAGYQETQYF
TGTGCCAGCAACCGACTAGCGGGGTACCAAGAGACCCAGTACTTC
>NA|many|TRBV6-2/TRBV6-3|TRBJ1-5
CASNDPWGNQPQHF
TGTGCCAGCAACGACCCTTGGGGCAATCAGCCCCAGCATTTT
>NA|few|TRBV6-2/TRBV6-3|TRBJ2-2
CASSSHGDTENTGELFF
TGTGCCAGCAGTTCCCATGGGGACACCGAAAACACCGGGGAGCTGTTTTTT
>TRBD1|many|TRBV4-2|TRBJ1-5
CASSQVGTTGFSNQPQHF
TGTGCCAGCAGCCAAGTAGGGACGACAGGGTTTAGCAATCAGCCCCAGCATTTT
>NA|many|TRBV6-2/TRBV6-3|TRBJ2-7
CASSLGRYYEQYF
TGTGCCAGCAGCCTGGGCCGATACTACGAGCAGTACTTC
>NA|many|TRBV20-1|TRBJ2-4
CSASPGHIQYF
TGCAGTGCTTCCCCGGGGCACATTCAGTACTTC
>TRBD2|many|TRBV3-1|TRBJ2-4
CASTGGNLAKNIQYF
TGTGCCAGCACCGGGGGGAATTTAGCCAAAAACATTCAGTACTTC
>NA|NA|TRBV6-1|TRBJ1-1
CASMGLLVSEAFF
TGTGCCAGCATGGGCCTCCTTGTGTCTGAAGCTTTCTTT
>NA|many|TRBV5-4|TRBJ1-1
CASSLPGTEAFF
TGTGCCAGCAGCTTACCGGGGACTGAAGCTTTCTTT
>NA|many|TRBV4-2|TRBJ1-2
CASSQDKFGYGYTF
TGTGCCAGCAGCCAAGACAAATTCGGCTATGGCTACACCTTC
>TRBD2|NA|TRBV3-1|TRBJ2-7
CASSPGLAAEEQYF
TGTGCCAGCTCTCCGGGACTAGCTGCCGAGGAGCAGTACTTC
>NA|NA|TRBV30|TRBJ2-4
CAWGTGGGNIQYF
TGTGCCTGGGGGACAGGCGGGGGGAACATTCAGTACTTC
>NA|few|TRBV12-3/TRBV12-4|TRBJ2-4
CASAISLAKNIQYF
TGTGCCAGCGCTATAAGCCTAGCCAAAAACATTCAGTACTTC
>TRBD1|many|TRBV10-3|TRBJ2-1
CAISEFIYMGQGHNEQFF
TGTGCCATCAGTGAGTTTATTTATATGGGACAGGGGCACAATGAGCAGTTCTTC
>NA|NA|TRBV20-1|TRBJ1-5
CSVPPQGRDNQPQHF
TGCAGTGTTCCCCCACAGGGCCGGGACAATCAGCCCCAGCATTTT
>NA|many|TRBV7-6|TRBJ2-3
CASSLGGRTSTDTQYF
TGTGCCAGCAGCTTAGGCGGGCGGACTAGCACAGATACGCAGTATTTT
>NA|NA|TRBV25-1|TRBJ1-2
CASSEGTGNYGYTF
TGTGCCAGCAGTGAGGGGACCGGTAACTATGGCTACACCTTC
>NA|few|TRBV19|TRBJ1-5
CASTDTYQPQHF
TGTGCCAGTACGGACACCTATCAGCCCCAGCATTTT
>NA|few|TRBV3-1|TRBJ1-1
CASSQEGRNTEAFF
TGTGCCAGCAGCCAGGAGGGACGGAACACTGAAGCTTTCTTT
>TRBD1|NA|TRBV4-2|TRBJ2-2
CASSQLPLLGQGADTGELFF
TGTGCCAGCAGCCAACTCCCGCTCCTGGGACAGGGGGCCGACACCGGGGAGCTGTTTTTT
>NA|NA|TRBV18|TRBJ2-7
CASSSGDEQYF
TGTGCCAGCTCGTCTGGGGACGAGCAGTACTTC
>TRBD1|NA|TRBV7-9|TRBJ1-1
CASSLASLGTGGLGEVEAFF
TGTGCCAGCAGCTTGGCTTCCCTCGGGACAGGGGGTTTGGGTGAGGTCGAAGCTTTCTTT
>NA|NA|TRBV7-2|TRBJ2-1
CASSLLDEQFF
TGTGCCAGCAGCCTGCTTGATGAGCAGTTCTTC
>NA|many|TRBV4-1|TRBJ1-5
CASSPNVGQPQHF
TGCGCCAGCAGCCCCAACGTGGGACAGCCCCAGCATTTT
>NA|many|TRBV7-2|TRBJ1-1
CASSLRRDRGTEAFF
TGTGCCAGCAGCCTTAGGCGGGACCGGGGAACTGAAGCTTTCTTT
>NA|once|TRBV5-6|TRBJ2-4
CASSLAGKNIQYF
TGTGCCAGCAGCTTGGCCGGTAAAAACATTCAGTACTTC
>NA|many|TRBV29-1|TRBJ1-5
CSVAQGSDQPQHF
TGCAGCGTTGCACAGGGATCGGATCAGCCCCAGCATTTT
>NA|NA|TRBV7-6|TRBJ1-4
CASSFSATNEKLFF
TGTGCCAGCAGCTTCAGTGCAACTAATGAAAAACTGTTTTTT
>NA|NA|TRBV10-1|TRBJ2-2
CASSEYGGTGELFF
TGCGCCAGCAGTGAATATGGGGGAACCGGGGAGCTGTTTTTT
>NA|NA|TRBV20-1|TRBJ1-1
CSARDLSGAFGEAFF
TGCAGTGCTAGAGATCTTTCGGGGGCTTTTGGTGAAGCTTTCTTT
>NA|few|TRBV19|TRBJ1-1
CASSMGRVNTEAFF
TGTGCCAGTAGTATGGGCAGGGTGAACACTGAAGCTTTCTTT
>NA|many|TRBV6-1|TRBJ2-4
CASSEQGPLEYF
TGTGCCAGCAGTGAACAGGGTCCCCTAGAGTACTTC
>NA|few|TRBV29-1|TRBJ2-1
CSVTRTSSYNEQFF
TGCAGCGTCACCCGCACGAGCTCCTACAATGAGCAGTTCTTC
>NA|few|TRBV3-1|TRBJ2-7
CASSQEDQGSYEQYF
TGTGCCAGCAGCCAAGAAGATCAGGGCTCCTACGAGCAGTACTTC
>NA|many|TRBV7-2|TRBJ2-1
CATLGSNEQFF
TGTGCCACCCTGGGGAGCAATGAGCAGTTCTTC
>NA|few|TRBV20-1|TRBJ2-5
CSASPRAFLTDETQYF
TGCAGTGCTAGCCCCCGGGCTTTTCTCACGGACGAGACCCAGTACTTC
>NA|NA|TRBV3-1|TRBJ1-1
CASSQEQQNTEAFF
TGTGCCAGCAGCCAAGAACAGCAGAACACTGAAGCTTTCTTT
>NA|NA|TRBV28|TRBJ1-2
CASTTHRDGSFF
TGTGCCAGCACCACGCACAGGGACGGGAGTTTCTTC
>NA|many|TRBV2|TRBJ2-1
CASSVHNEQFF
TGTGCCAGCAGTGTCCACAATGAGCAGTTCTTC